This T cell receptor beta chain was recorded in a study of T cell changes during pregnancy in multiple sclerosis. TCRdb's table, derived via immunoSEQ multiplex PCR, lists solely in-frame clones and lacks some. The sample yields 20,000 to 25,000 clones, about 89% seen once. The CDR3 has 15 amino acids. CDR1 is SNHLY, CDR2 FYNNEI, per germline. With 0 bases removed from V and 2 bases from J, the gap between germline ends came to 11 bases. Material: CD8+ T cells from peripheral blood mononuclear cells, obtained in the first trimester of pregnancy. This clonotype originated in a female donor with multiple sclerosis, enrolled in a pregnancy study. This chain joins TRBV2 and TRBJ2-7, with D possibly matching TRBD2 (6 bases). The CDR3 is CASSEAHGRAYEQYF. CDR3 in DNA: TGTGCCAGCAGTGAAGCGCACGGGAGAGCCTACGAGCAGTACTTC. The full variable domain, in which reference TRBV2 and TRBJ2-7 provide the parts outside the CDR3, is EPEVTQTPSHQVTQMGQEVILRCVPISNHLYFYWYRQILGQKVEFLVSFYNNEISEKSEIFDDQFSVERPDGSNFTLKIRSTKLEDSAMYFCASSEAHGRAYEQYFGPGTRLTVT.